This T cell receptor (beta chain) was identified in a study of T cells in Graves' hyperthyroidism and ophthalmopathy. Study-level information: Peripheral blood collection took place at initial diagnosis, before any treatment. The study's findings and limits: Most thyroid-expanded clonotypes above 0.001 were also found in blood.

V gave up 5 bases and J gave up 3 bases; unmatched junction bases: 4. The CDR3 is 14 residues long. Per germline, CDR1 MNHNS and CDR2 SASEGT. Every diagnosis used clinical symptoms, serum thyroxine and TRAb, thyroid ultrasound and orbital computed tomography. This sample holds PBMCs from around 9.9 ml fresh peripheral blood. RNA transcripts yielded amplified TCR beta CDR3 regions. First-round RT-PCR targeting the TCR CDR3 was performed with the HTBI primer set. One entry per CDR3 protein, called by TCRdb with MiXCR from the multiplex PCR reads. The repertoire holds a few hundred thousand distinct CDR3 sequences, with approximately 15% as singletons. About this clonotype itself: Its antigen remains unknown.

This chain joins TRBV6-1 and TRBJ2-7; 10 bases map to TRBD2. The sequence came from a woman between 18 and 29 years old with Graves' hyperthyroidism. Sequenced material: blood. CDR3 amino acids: CASSSGGAGYEQYF. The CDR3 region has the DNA TGTGCCAGCAGTAGCGGGGGGGCGGGCTACGAGCAGTACTTC.